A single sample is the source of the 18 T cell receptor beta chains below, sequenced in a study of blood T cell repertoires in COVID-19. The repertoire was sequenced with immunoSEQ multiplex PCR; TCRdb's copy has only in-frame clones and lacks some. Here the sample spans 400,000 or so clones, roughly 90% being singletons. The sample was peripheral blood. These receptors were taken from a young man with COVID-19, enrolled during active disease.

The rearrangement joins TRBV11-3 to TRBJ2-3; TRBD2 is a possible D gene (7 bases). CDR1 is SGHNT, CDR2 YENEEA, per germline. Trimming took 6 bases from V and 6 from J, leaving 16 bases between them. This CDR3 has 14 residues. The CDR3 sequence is CASSSEGGMDTQYF. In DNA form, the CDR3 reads TGTGCCAGCAGTTCAGAGGGGGGGATGGATACGCAGTATTTT.

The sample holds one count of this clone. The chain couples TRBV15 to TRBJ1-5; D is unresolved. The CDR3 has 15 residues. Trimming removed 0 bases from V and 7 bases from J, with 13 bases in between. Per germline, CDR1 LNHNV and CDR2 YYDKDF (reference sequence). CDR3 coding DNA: TGTGCCACCAGCAGAGATTTCGCCAGGCACCAGCCCCAGCATTTT. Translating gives CATSRDFARHQPQHF. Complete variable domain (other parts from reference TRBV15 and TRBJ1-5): DAMVIQNPRYQVTQFGKPVTLSCSQTLNHNVMYWYQQKSSQAPKLLFHYYDKDFNNEADTPDNFQSRRPNTSFCFLDIRSPGLGDTAMYLCATSRDFARHQPQHFGDGTRLSIL.

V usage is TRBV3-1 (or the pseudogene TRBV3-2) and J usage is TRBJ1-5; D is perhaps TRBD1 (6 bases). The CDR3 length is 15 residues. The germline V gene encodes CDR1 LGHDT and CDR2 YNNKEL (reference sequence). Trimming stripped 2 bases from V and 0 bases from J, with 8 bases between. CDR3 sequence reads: CASSQQGFSNQPQHF. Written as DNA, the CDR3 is TGTGCCAGCAGCCAACAGGGGTTTAGCAATCAGCCCCAGCATTTT.

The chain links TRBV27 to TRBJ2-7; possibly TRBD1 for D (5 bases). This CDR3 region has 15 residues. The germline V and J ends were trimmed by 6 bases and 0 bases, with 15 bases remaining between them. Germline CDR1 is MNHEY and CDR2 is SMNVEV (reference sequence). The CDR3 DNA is TGTGCCAGCAGAAGCGACAGCACCTACTCCTACGAGCAGTACTTC. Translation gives CASRSDSTYSYEQYF.

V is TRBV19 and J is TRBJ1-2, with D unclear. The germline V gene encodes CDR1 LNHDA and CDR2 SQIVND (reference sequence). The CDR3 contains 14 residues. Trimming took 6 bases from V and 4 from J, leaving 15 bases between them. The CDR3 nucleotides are TGTGCCAGTAGGGCGGATTTCACTCTCTATGGCTACACCTTC. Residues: CASRADFTLYGYTF.

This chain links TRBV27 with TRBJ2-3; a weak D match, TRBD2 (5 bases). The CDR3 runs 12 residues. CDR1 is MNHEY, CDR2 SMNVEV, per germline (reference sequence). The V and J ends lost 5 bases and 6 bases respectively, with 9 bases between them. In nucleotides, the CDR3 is TGTGCCAGCAGTGGGAGAGTTGATACGCAGTATTTT. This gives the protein CASSGRVDTQYF.

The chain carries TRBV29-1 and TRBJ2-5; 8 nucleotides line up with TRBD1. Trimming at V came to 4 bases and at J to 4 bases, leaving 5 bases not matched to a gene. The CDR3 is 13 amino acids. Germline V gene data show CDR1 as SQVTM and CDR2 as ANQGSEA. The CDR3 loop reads CSVGTGTGETQYF. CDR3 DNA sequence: TGCAGCGTTGGCACAGGGACAGGAGAGACCCAGTACTTC.

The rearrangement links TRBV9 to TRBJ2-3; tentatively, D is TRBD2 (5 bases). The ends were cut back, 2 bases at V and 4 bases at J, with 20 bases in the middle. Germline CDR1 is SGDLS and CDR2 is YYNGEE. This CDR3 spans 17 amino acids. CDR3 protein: CASSVYPRETQADTQYF. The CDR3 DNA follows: TGTGCCAGCAGCGTTTACCCGAGGGAGACCCAAGCAGATACGCAGTATTTT.

The CDR3 coding sequence is TGTGCCAGCTCAGAGTTAAATGAGCAGTTCTTC. Translating it yields CASSELNEQFF. The V and J genes are TRBV18 and TRBJ2-1, with D unclear. Germline V gene sequence: CDR1 KGHSH, CDR2 LQKENI. With 5 bases removed from V and 7 bases from J, the gap between germline ends came to 6 bases. This CDR3 has 11 residues.

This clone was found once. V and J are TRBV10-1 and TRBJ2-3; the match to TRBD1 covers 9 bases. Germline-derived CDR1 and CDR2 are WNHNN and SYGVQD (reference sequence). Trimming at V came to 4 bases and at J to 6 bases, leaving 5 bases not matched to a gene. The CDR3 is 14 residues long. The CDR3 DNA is TGCGCCAGCAGTGGTGGGACAGGGAGCGATACGCAGTATTTT. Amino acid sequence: CASSGGTGSDTQYF.

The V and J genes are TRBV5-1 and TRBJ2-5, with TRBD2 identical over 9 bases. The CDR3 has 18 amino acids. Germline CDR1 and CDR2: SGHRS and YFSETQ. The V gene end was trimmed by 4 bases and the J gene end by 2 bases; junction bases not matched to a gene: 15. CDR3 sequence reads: CASSVDDRPGLAQETQYF. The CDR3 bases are TGCGCCAGCAGCGTGGACGACCGACCGGGACTAGCACAAGAGACCCAGTACTTC.

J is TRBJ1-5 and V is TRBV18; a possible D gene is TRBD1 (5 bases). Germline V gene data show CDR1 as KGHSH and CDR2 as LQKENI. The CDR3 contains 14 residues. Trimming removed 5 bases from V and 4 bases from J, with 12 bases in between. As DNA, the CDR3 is TGTGCCAGCTCAGCAGGGAACGCAAATCAGCCCCAGCATTTT. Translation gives CASSAGNANQPQHF.

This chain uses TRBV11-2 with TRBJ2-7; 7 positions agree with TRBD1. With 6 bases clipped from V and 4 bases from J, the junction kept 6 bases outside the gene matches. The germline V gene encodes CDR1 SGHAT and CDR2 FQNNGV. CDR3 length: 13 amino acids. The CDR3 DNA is TGTGCCAGCAGACGACTGGGACAGTACGAGCAGTACTTC. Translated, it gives CASRRLGQYEQYF.

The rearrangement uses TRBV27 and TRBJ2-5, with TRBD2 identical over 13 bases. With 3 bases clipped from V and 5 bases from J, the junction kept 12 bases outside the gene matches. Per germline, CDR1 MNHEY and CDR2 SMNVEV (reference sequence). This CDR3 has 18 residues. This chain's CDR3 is CASSFRGLAGADLETQYF. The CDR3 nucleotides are TGTGCCAGCAGTTTCCGCGGACTAGCGGGGGCCGATCTGGAGACCCAGTACTTC.

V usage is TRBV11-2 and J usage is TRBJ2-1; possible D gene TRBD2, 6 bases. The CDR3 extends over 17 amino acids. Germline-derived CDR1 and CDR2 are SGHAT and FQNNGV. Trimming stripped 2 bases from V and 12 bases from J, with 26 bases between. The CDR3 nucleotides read TGTGCCAGCAGCTTACGTGGGACTGGTCCTGCGGTGCGCGGGCAGTTCTTC. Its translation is CASSLRGTGPAVRGQFF.

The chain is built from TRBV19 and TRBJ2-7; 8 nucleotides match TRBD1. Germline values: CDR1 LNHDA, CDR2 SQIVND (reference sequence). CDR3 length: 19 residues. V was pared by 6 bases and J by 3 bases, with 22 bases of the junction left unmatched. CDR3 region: CASSSDRERNAFDRYEQYF. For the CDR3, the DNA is TGTGCCAGTAGCTCGGACAGGGAAAGAAATGCCTTCGATCGCTACGAGCAGTACTTC.

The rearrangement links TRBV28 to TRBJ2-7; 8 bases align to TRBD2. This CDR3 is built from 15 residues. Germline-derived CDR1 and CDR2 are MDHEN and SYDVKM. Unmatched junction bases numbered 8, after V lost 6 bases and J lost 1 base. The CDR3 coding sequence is TGTGCCAGCAGACTGACGGGACTAGTTTCCTACGAGCAGTACTTC. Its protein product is CASRLTGLVSYEQYF.

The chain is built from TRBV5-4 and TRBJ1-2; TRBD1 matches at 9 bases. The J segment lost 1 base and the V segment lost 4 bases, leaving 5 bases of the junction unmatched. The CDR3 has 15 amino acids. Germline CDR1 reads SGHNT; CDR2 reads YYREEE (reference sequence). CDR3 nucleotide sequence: TGTGCCAGCAGCCTTCCGGGACAGGGTAACTATGGCTACACCTTC. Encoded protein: CASSLPGQGNYGYTF. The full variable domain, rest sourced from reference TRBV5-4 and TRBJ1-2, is ETGVTQSPTHLIKTRGQQVTLRCSSQSGHNTVSWYQQALGQGPQFIFQYYREEENGRGNFPPRFSGLQFPNYSSELNVNALELDDSALYLCASSLPGQGNYGYTFGSGTRLTVV.